The T cell receptor (beta chain) under discussion was sequenced for a study of CD8 T cells in Susac syndrome. The CDR3 is 14 amino acids. Trimming stripped 5 bases from V and 1 base from J, with 9 bases between. The germline V gene encodes CDR1 SGDLS and CDR2 YYNGEE. Reverse transcription of roughly 0.45 to 1 ug RNA used random hexamers. The CDR3 of TCR beta was amplified by immunoSEQ multiplex PCR across 54 Vbeta and 13 Jbeta. In TCRdb, the immunoSEQ multiplex PCR reads were re-called with MiXCR into one record per CDR3 protein. The sample carries about 73,000 distinct CDR3 sequences, 85% to 95% recorded once.

The genes are TRBV9 and TRBJ2-2, with D perhaps matching TRBD1 or TRBD2 (5 bases each). Source material: CD8+ T cells from PBMCs. The source is a human donor with multiple sclerosis. CDR3 sequence reads: CASRGTLNTGELFF. In DNA form, the CDR3 reads TGTGCCAGCAGGGGGACGTTGAACACCGGGGAGCTGTTTTTT.